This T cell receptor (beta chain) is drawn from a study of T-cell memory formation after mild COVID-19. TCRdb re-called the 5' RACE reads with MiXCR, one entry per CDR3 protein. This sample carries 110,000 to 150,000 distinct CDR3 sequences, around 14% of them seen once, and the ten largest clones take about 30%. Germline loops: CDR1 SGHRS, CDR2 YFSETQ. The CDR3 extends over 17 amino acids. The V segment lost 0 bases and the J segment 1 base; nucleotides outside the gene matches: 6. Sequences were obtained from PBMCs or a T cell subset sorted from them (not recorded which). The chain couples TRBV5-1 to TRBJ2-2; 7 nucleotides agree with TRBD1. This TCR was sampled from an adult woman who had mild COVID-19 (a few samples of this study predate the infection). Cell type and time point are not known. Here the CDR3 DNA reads TGCGCCAGCAGCTTGGCCCCGGGACAGCTGAACACCGGGGAGCTGTTTTTT. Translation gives CASSLAPGQLNTGELFF.